This TCR beta chain was captured in a study of T cells after yellow fever vaccination. Study outcomes and limitations: It was the secondary response that reached its peak faster, day 5 versus 15, but it was weaker.

In TCRdb, the 5' RACE reads were re-called with MiXCR into one record per CDR3 protein. The data contain about 550,000 distinct CDR3 sequences, 15% to 20% of them singletons. This clonotype was found a few times. What it binds is unknown. The sample here was PBMCs, taken 15 days after the yellow fever booster vaccination. This clonotype was obtained from a man aged 30 to 45 who received the YFV17D yellow fever vaccine.

For the CDR3, the DNA is TGCAGTGCTAGAGGCCCTGGGACTATTATCACCGGGGAGCTGTTTTTT. Its translation is CSARGPGTIITGELFF. The genes are TRBV20-1 and TRBJ2-2, with TRBD2 matching 7 bases. The germline gives CDR1 DFQATT, CDR2 SNEGSKA (reference sequence). The V and J ends lost 1 base and 4 bases, in that order; junction bases with no gene match: 9. This CDR3 has 16 amino acids.